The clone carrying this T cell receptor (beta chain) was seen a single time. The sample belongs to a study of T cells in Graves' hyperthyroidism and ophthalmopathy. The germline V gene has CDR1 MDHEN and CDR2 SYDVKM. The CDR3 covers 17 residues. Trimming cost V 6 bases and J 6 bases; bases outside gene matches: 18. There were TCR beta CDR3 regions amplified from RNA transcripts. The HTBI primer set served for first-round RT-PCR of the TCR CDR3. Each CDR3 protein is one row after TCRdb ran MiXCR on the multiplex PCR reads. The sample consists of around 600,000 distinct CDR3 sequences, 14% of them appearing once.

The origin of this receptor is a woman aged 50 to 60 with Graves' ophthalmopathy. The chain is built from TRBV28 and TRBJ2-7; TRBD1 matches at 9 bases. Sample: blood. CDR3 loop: CASSLPGQGLKLGEQYF. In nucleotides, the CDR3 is TGTGCCAGCAGCTTACCGGGACAGGGCTTAAAGCTGGGCGAGCAGTACTTC.